Sequencing of this T cell receptor beta chain was carried out in a study of OX40 agonist ivuxolimab in advanced cancers. Study context: Patients received ivuxolimab, an agonistic anti-OX40 (CD134) antibody. Whole-study results and caveats: Researchers report that CD8+ T cells had, on average, more expanded clones than CD4+.

TCRdb's table, derived via immunoSEQ multiplex PCR, lists solely in-frame clones and lacks some. This table has approximately 81,000 clones, about 85% appearing once. Turning to this clone: Its antigen is undetermined.

Germline V gives CDR1 SGHAT, CDR2 FQNNGV. The CDR3 extends over 16 amino acids. The V end was cut by 0 bases, the J end by 10 bases, with 18 bases between. This receptor was identified in an adult with an advanced solid tumor such as melanoma, head and neck, liver or kidney cancer. The input for sequencing was CD4+ or CD8+ T cells sorted from blood, taken in a trial of the OX40 agonist ivuxolimab. The gene calls are TRBV11-2 and TRBJ1-4; D is undetermined. This CDR3 reads CASSLDQGPGSRKLFF. The DNA for the CDR3 is TGTGCCAGCAGCTTAGATCAAGGGCCGGGTAGTCGAAAACTGTTTTTT.